The rows below give T cell receptor beta chains drawn from one sample of a study of T cells after yellow fever vaccination. TCRdb fed the 5' RACE reads into MiXCR, producing one record per CDR3 protein. The sample lists about 360,000 distinct CDR3 sequences; about 6% were seen once. The sequences come from PBMCs, collected 5 days after the yellow fever booster vaccination. These receptors were taken from a man aged 30 to 39 who received the YFV17D yellow fever vaccine. Both conserved end residues are part of each CDR3. Fields, in order: clone size, V gene, J gene, D gene, CDR3 DNA, CDR3 protein. The D gene is left open where the match is weak. Some rows have no size entry. The others give once, few or many, or a class for an expanded clone.

NA	TRBV12-3/TRBV12-4	TRBJ2-7	TRBD2	TGTGCCAGCAGGCTTGGGGTAGCGGGAAGCTACGAGCAGTACTTC	CASRLGVAGSYEQYF
NA	TRBV2	TRBJ2-3	NA	TGTGCCACCGCGGGACAGCCTAGGGGGGCACAATATTTT	CATAGQPRGAQYF
many	TRBV5-6	TRBJ2-1	NA	TGTGCCAGCAGCAGCACAGCCGGATGGGTTGAGCAGTTCTTC	CASSSTAGWVEQFF
NA	TRBV12-3/TRBV12-4	TRBJ2-7	TRBD2	TGTGCCAGCAGTTCGGGGGGTAGGCCCCCTTCTTACTACGAGCAGTACTTC	CASSSGGRPPSYYEQYF
NA	TRBV19	TRBJ2-1	NA	TGTGCCAGTACCGCGGTGGGCTACTGGAATGAGCAGTTCTTC	CASTAVGYWNEQFF
NA	TRBV20-1	TRBJ1-5	NA	TGCAGTGCTAGAGATCCTATGGACTCTAGCAATCAGCCCCAGCATTTT	CSARDPMDSSNQPQHF
many	TRBV19	TRBJ2-2	TRBD1	TGTGCCAGTAGTCCCGGACAGGTCGCCGGGGAGCTGTTTTTT	CASSPGQVAGELFF
NA	TRBV3-1	TRBJ2-5	NA	TGTGCCAGCAGGCCTCGAGGAAGCCTCCAAGAGACCCAGTACTTC	CASRPRGSLQETQYF
NA	TRBV24-1	TRBJ2-4	TRBD2	TGTGCCACGGGCGCGGTGCGGGGGAACATTCAGTACTTC	CATGAVRGNIQYF
many	TRBV21-1	TRBJ2-5	NA	TGTGCCAGCAGCAACTGGGGCGCCGGGGAGACCCAGTACTTC	CASSNWGAGETQYF
many	TRBV5-1	TRBJ2-3	NA	TGCGCCAGCAGCTTGGGGACTTCAACTACAGATACGCAGTATTTT	CASSLGTSTTDTQYF
many	TRBV28	TRBJ2-1	TRBD2	TGTGCCAGCACCTTAGCGGGGACGAGCTCCTACAATGAGCAGTTCTTC	CASTLAGTSSYNEQFF
many	TRBV5-1	TRBJ2-2	NA	TGTGCCAGCAGCTTAGGTTCCGGGGAGCTGTTTTTT	CASSLGSGELFF
few	TRBV7-2	TRBJ1-5	NA	TGTGCCAGCAGCTCGGGGACTAGCAATCAGCCCCAGCATTTT	CASSSGTSNQPQHF
NA	TRBV5-1	TRBJ2-1	TRBD2	TGCGCCAGCAGACTGATAGCGGGAGATTACAATGAGCAGTTCTTC	CASRLIAGDYNEQFF
NA	TRBV6-5	TRBJ1-1	NA	TGTGCCAGCAGTTTCTCATGGGGGCGAGGGAACACTGAAGCTTTCTTT	CASSFSWGRGNTEAFF
many	TRBV20-1	TRBJ1-5	TRBD1	TGCAGTGCGGGGACAGGTGATAGTCAGCCCCAGCATTTT	CSAGTGDSQPQHF
NA	TRBV20-1	TRBJ1-4	NA	TGCAGTGCCCAGGGTCGGGGGGTTGAAAAACTGTTTTTT	CSAQGRGVEKLFF
many	TRBV28	TRBJ2-7	NA	TGTGCCAGCAGTTTTGGGCGGCTATACGAGCAGTACTTC	CASSFGRLYEQYF
NA	TRBV2	TRBJ2-3	NA	TGTGCCAGCAACCGAGGTTGGGGAACAGATACGCAGTATTTT	CASNRGWGTDTQYF
few	TRBV5-4	TRBJ2-5	NA	TGTGCCAGCAGCGCGACAGGGGCGGGAGGGCTCCAGTACTTC	CASSATGAGGLQYF
few	TRBV5-6	TRBJ2-1	NA	TGTGCCAGCAGCTGGAAGGAGGTAGGGGTCCACAATGAGCAGTTCTTC	CASSWKEVGVHNEQFF
NA	TRBV27	TRBJ2-6	NA	TGTGCCAGCAGTTTAGGGTCTACAATCTCTGGGGCCAACGTCCTGACTTTC	CASSLGSTISGANVLTF
few	TRBV6-1	TRBJ1-2	TRBD1	TGTGCCAGCACTGTGGGACAGCGATATGGCTACACCTTC	CASTVGQRYGYTF
few	TRBV20-1	TRBJ2-7	TRBD1	TGCAGTGCTAGACCCTACCCGGACAGGGGAAAGTCCGAGCAGTACTTC	CSARPYPDRGKSEQYF
NA	TRBV7-8	TRBJ2-2	TRBD1	TGTGCCAGCAGCTTACCCCGGGACAGGGGAAACACCGGGGAGCTGTTTTTT	CASSLPRDRGNTGELFF
many	TRBV3-1	TRBJ2-1	TRBD2	TGTGCCAGCAGCCGCGGAAGCGGGAGCTACAATGAGCAGTTCTTC	CASSRGSGSYNEQFF
few	TRBV20-1	TRBJ2-7	NA	TGCAGTGCTAGAAGGCGACAATTGTTGTCCTACGAGCAGTACTTC	CSARRRQLLSYEQYF
NA	TRBV12-3/TRBV12-4	TRBJ1-5	NA	TGTGCCAGCAGTCCTGTCTTGGGGGGGCCCCAGCATTTT	CASSPVLGGPQHF
few	TRBV27	TRBJ2-1	TRBD1	TGTGCCAGCAGTGGAGACAGGGATGAGCAGTTCTTC	CASSGDRDEQFF